What follows are 15 T cell receptor beta chains derived from one specimen sequenced in a study of long-term antiretroviral therapy in people with HIV. This was the immunoSEQ v3.0 assay at survey level. The method was immunoSEQ multiplex PCR; TCRdb's version includes in-frame clones alone and lacks a portion of them. The repertoire holds 21,000 or so clones, 82% seen once, with about 8% in the top ten. Sequenced material: unsorted PBMCs, taken at the start of antiretroviral therapy. Receptors originate from a middle-aged man with HIV.

In regard to this clone: A read error may account for a junction end that differs from germline. The chain links TRBV7-7 to TRBJ2-5; 8 positions agree with TRBD2. Per the germline V gene, CDR1 is SSHAT and CDR2 is FNYEAQ (reference sequence). The length of the CDR3 is 15 residues. CDR3 coding DNA: TGTGCTAGCAGCTTGGGCCGGGAGGGCCCAGAGACCCAGTACTTC. Amino acid sequence: CASSLGREGPETQYF.

CDR3 in amino acids: CASSLVVAGHKSNEQFF. The DNA for the CDR3 is TGCGCCAGCAGCCTTGTAGTAGCGGGCCATAAGTCCAATGAGCAGTTCTTC. This sequence joins TRBV4-1 and TRBJ2-1, with 7 bases aligning to TRBD2. This CDR3 has 17 amino acids. Germline trimming cut 4 bases from V and 6 bases from J; bases unmatched to any gene: 15. CDR1 is MGHRA and CDR2 is YSYEKL in the germline V gene.

The chain combines TRBV14 with TRBJ2-3; TRBD2 agrees at 7 bases. The V gene's germline CDR1 is SGHDN and CDR2 FVKESK. Trimming took 3 bases from V and 4 from J; bases not matched to a gene: 1. The CDR3 has 13 residues. CDR3: CASSQAGADTQYF. The CDR3 nucleotides read TGTGCCAGCAGCCAGGCGGGGGCAGATACGCAGTATTTT.

Only a few counts were recorded for this clone. J is TRBJ1-2 and V is TRBV2; 9 nucleotides match TRBD1. Germline CDR1 and CDR2: SNHLY and FYNNEI. The J segment lost 4 bases and the V segment lost 6 bases, leaving 9 bases of the junction unmatched. The CDR3 consists of 15 residues. CDR3 sequence: CASRSGQGRIYGYTF. The CDR3 DNA follows: TGTGCCAGCAGGTCGGGACAGGGTAGGATCTATGGCTACACCTTC.

This chain links TRBV7-9 with TRBJ2-3; D possibly corresponds to TRBD1 (6 bases). In germline, CDR1 is SEHNR, CDR2 FQNEAQ (reference sequence). V gave up 3 bases and J gave up 5 bases, with 18 bases separating them. This CDR3 spans 16 amino acids. The CDR3 reads CASSFISGTGQDTQYF. The CDR3 coding sequence is TGTGCCAGCAGCTTTATTTCGGGTACAGGGCAAGATACGCAGTATTTT. Full variable domain (missing parts from reference TRBV7-9 and TRBJ2-3): DTGVSQNPRHKITKRGQNVTFRCDPISEHNRLYWYRQTLGQGPEFLTYFQNEAQLEKSRLLSDRFSAERPKGSFSTLEIQRTEQGDSAMYLCASSFISGTGQDTQYFGPGTRLTVL.

This rearrangement joins TRBV5-1 to TRBJ2-1; D possibly uses TRBD1 or TRBD2 (6 bases each). Trimming took 4 bases from V and 2 from J, leaving 13 bases between them. The CDR3 contains 15 residues. CDR1 and CDR2 from the germline V gene are SGHRS and YFSETQ. CDR3 residues: CASSPNGGPYNEQFF. As DNA, the CDR3 is TGCGCCAGCAGCCCGAATGGGGGGCCCTACAATGAGCAGTTCTTC.

The V gene is TRBV15, the J gene TRBJ1-1; D remains ambiguous. CDR1 is LNHNV, CDR2 YYDKDF, per germline (reference sequence). Trimming removed 1 base at V and 5 bases at J, with 11 bases between. There are 14 residues in the CDR3. The CDR3 reads CATSRGGVWTEAFF. The CDR3 DNA reads TGTGCCACCAGCAGAGGTGGGGTTTGGACTGAAGCTTTCTTT.

The chain is built from TRBV28 and TRBJ2-1, with 10 bases identical to TRBD2. The CDR3 extends over 14 amino acids. With V trimmed by 7 bases and J by 7 bases, 7 bases remained unmatched. The germline gives CDR1 MDHEN, CDR2 SYDVKM. This CDR3 is CASKERGGLNEQFF. CDR3 DNA sequence: TGTGCCAGCAAAGAGCGGGGGGGATTAAATGAGCAGTTCTTC.

This chain joins TRBV28 and TRBJ1-2; D may be TRBD1 (6 bases). The germline V and J ends were trimmed by 10 bases and 3 bases, with 18 bases remaining between them. Germline lookup yields CDR1 MDHEN and CDR2 SYDVKM. The CDR3 runs to 14 residues. The CDR3 DNA reads as TGTGCCACCCAGTGGGGAAGACAGGACTATGGCTACACCTTC. This translates into CATQWGRQDYGYTF.

This chain connects TRBV19 to TRBJ1-2; 11 positions agree with TRBD1. The CDR3 has 16 residues. V dropped 7 bases and J dropped 8; count of bases not matched to a gene: 15. Germline CDR1 is LNHDA and CDR2 is SQIVND (reference sequence). The CDR3 coding sequence is TGTGCCAGTATCCCCAACACGGACAGGGGGCGCGGAGGCTACACCTTC. Translation: CASIPNTDRGRGGYTF.

A single count supports this clone. The CDR3: CSVEYGTDEKLFF. Here the CDR3 DNA reads TGCAGCGTTGAGTATGGGACGGATGAAAAACTGTTTTTT. The chain is built from TRBV29-1 and TRBJ1-4, with D possibly TRBD1 on 5 matching bases. Trimming removed 3 bases at V and 6 bases at J, with 11 bases between. The germline V gene encodes CDR1 SQVTM and CDR2 ANQGSEA. This CDR3 has 13 residues.

V is TRBV2 and J is TRBJ2-1, with 11 bases fitting TRBD2. Germline-derived CDR1 and CDR2 are SNHLY and FYNNEI. The CDR3 has 13 residues. J was trimmed by 10 bases and V by 8 bases; bases with no gene match: 7. CDR3 residues: CASVGTSGVEQFF. In DNA, the CDR3 is TGTGCCAGCGTCGGGACTAGCGGTGTCGAGCAGTTCTTC.

The chain joins TRBV5-1 to TRBJ2-2; D might be TRBD1 (6 bases). CDR1 and CDR2 (germline): SGHRS, YFSETQ. The CDR3 covers 16 residues. V dropped 1 base and J dropped 4 bases, with 14 bases sitting between them. CDR3 DNA: TGCGCCAGCAGCTTGAGCTCAGGGGCAGCCACCGGGGAGCTGTTTTTT. This codes for CASSLSSGAATGELFF.

The chain recombines TRBV5-6 with TRBJ1-2; 7 bases match TRBD1. Trimming at V came to 3 bases and at J to 8 bases, leaving 4 bases not matched to a gene. Germline CDR1 reads SGHDT; CDR2 reads YYEEEE. The CDR3 has 12 amino acids. In DNA form, the CDR3 reads TGTGCCAGCAGCTACAGGGGTTCCGGCTACACCTTC. Residues: CASSYRGSGYTF.

This sequence joins TRBV7-2 and TRBJ2-2; no clear D. Trimming took 5 bases from V and 1 from J, leaving 8 bases between them. This CDR3 comprises 14 residues. Per germline, CDR1 SGHTA and CDR2 FQGNSA. The CDR3 here is CASSPWGNTGELFF. In DNA form, the CDR3 reads TGTGCCAGCAGCCCGTGGGGGAACACCGGGGAGCTGTTTTTT. The full variable domain, rest sourced from reference TRBV7-2 and TRBJ2-2, is GAGVSQSPSNKVTEKGKDVELRCDPISGHTALYWYRQSLGQGLEFLIYFQGNSAPDKSGLPSDRFSAERTGGSVSTLTIQRTQQEDSAVYLCASSPWGNTGELFFGEGSRLTVL.